This entry concerns a single T cell receptor (beta chain). Its antigen is not known. A much larger clone sits a single nucleotide away, making a read error possible. Germline assignment: CDR1 SGHRS and CDR2 YFSETQ. There are 14 residues in the CDR3. This sample is part of a study of post-analysis software for immune sequencing data. Study-level results: Roughly five TRBV segments, including TRBV5-6, TRBV5-1 and TRBV20-1, were more frequent in patients than controls. Samples made in the same batch grouped tightly together by F measure.

Unique molecular identifiers were carried by the TCR beta cDNA libraries. MiXCR, run by TCRdb on the PCR reads, gives a single entry per CDR3 protein. Found here are approximately 570,000 distinct CDR3 sequences, around 44% of them singletons; the top ten hold over 1.5%. The sequencing input was blood. The TCR sequence derives from a girl between 10 and 17 years old with multiple sclerosis. The rearrangement uses TRBV5-1 and TRBJ2-1; weak D call: TRBD2 (7 bases). The DNA end is a closer match to TRBJ2-7, so the J assignment may be wrong. The CDR3 here is CASSRGGSYNEQYF. DNA of the CDR3: TGCGCCAGCAGCAGGGGGGGTTCCTACAATGAGCAGTACTTC.